The text below deals with one TCR beta chain. Using its own MiXCR run on the 5' RACE reads, TCRdb lists one record per CDR3 protein. The repertoire consists of around 83,000 distinct CDR3 sequences, with over 9.5% occurring once and the leading ten covering under 4.5%. The data belong to a study of early T cells in non-severe SARS-CoV-2 infection. Trimming left V 6 bases short and J 3 bases short, with 11 bases between. The CDR3 runs 13 residues. Germline V gene lookup returns CDR1 SGHAT and CDR2 FQNNGV. The chain combines TRBV11-2 with TRBJ1-2; D is ambiguous. Sequences were derived from whole blood, sampled at baseline. This sequence was found in an adult who was a healthcare worker with PCR-confirmed SARS-CoV-2 infection or an uninfected control (not recorded which). The CDR3 DNA follows: TGTGCCAGCAGATCGGCAGGTCACTATGGCTACACCTTC. It yields the protein CASRSAGHYGYTF.